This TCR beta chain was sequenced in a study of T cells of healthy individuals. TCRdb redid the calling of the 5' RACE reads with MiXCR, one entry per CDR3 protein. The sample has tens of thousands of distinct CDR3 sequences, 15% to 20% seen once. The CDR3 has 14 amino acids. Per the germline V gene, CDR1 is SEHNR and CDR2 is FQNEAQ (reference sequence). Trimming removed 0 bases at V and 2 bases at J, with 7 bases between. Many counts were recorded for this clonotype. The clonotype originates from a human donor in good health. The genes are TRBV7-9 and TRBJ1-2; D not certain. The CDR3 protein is CASSLATANYGYTF. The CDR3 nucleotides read TGTGCCAGCAGCTTAGCGACGGCCAACTATGGCTACACCTTC. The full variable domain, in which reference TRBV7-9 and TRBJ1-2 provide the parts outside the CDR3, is DTGVSQNPRHKITKRGQNVTFRCDPISEHNRLYWYRQTLGQGPEFLTYFQNEAQLEKSRLLSDRFSAERPKGSFSTLEIQRTEQGDSAMYLCASSLATANYGYTFGSGTRLTVV.